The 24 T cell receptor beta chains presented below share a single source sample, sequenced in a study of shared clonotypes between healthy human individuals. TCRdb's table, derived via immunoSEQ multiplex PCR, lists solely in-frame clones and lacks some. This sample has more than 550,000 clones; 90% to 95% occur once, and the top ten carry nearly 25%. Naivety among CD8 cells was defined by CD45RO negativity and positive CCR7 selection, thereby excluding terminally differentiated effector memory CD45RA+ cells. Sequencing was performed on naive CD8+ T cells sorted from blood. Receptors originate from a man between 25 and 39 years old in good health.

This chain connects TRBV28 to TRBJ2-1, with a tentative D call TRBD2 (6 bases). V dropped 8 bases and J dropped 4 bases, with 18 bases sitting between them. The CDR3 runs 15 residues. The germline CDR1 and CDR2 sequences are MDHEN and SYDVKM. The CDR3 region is CASSNRESRYNEQFF. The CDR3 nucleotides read TGTGCCAGCTCTAACCGGGAGAGCAGGTACAATGAGCAGTTCTTC.

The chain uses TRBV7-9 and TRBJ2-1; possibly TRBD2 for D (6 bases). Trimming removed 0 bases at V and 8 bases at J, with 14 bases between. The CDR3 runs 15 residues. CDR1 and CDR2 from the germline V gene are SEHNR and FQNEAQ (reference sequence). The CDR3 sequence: CASSLALAMHHEQFF. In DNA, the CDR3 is TGTGCCAGCAGCTTAGCACTAGCAATGCATCATGAGCAGTTCTTC.

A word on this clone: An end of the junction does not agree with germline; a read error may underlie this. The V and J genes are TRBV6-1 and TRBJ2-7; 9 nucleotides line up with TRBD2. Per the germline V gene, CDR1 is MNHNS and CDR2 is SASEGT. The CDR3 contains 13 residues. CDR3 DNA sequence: TGCGCGGGGGGGCGAGTTCCTACTGGCGAGCAGTACTTC. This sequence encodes CAGGRVPTGEQYF.

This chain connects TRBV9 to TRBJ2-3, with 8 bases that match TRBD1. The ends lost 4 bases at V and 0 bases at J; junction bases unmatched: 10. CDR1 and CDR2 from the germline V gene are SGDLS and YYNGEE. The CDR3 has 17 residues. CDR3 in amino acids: CASSLSTGATSTDTQYF. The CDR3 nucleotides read TGTGCCAGCAGCCTCTCGACAGGGGCGACTAGCACAGATACGCAGTATTTT.

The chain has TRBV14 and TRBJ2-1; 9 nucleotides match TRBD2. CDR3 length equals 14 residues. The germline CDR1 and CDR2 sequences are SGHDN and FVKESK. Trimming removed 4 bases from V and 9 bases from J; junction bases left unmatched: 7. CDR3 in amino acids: CASSPWTSVGEQFF. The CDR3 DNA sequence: TGTGCCAGCAGCCCATGGACTAGCGTAGGTGAGCAGTTCTTC.

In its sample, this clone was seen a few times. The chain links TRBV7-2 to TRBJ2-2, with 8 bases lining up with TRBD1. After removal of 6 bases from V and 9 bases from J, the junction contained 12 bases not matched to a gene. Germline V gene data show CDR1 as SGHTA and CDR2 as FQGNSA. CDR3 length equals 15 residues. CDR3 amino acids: CASSPGTGLTRELFF. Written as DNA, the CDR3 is TGTGCCAGCAGTCCCGGGACAGGTCTAACGAGGGAGCTGTTTTTT.

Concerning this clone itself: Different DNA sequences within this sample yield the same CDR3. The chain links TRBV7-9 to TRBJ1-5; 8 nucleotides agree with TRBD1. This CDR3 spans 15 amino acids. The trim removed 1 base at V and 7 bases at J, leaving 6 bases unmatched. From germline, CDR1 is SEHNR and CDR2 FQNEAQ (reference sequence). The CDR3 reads CASSLGQGAGQPQHF. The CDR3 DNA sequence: TGTGCCAGCAGCTTAGGCCAGGGGGCCGGGCAGCCCCAGCATTTT.

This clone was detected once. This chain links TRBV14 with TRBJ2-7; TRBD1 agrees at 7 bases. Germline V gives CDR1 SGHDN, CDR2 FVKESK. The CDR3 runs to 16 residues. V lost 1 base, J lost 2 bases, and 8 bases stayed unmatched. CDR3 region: CASSQVEGANPYEQYF. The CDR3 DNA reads TGTGCCAGCAGCCAAGTCGAGGGGGCGAATCCCTACGAGCAGTACTTC. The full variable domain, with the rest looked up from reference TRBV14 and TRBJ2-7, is EAGVTQFPSHSVIEKGQTVTLRCDPISGHDNLYWYRRVMGKEIKFLLHFVKESKQDESGMPNNRFLAERTGGTYSTLKVQPAELEDSGVYFCASSQVEGANPYEQYFGPGTRLTVT.

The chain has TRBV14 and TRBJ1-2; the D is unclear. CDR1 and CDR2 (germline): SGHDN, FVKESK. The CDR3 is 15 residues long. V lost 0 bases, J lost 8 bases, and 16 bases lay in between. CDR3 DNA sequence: TGTGCCAGCAGCCAAGATCATGTCCGGGGTGGAGGCTACACCTTC. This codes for CASSQDHVRGGGYTF.

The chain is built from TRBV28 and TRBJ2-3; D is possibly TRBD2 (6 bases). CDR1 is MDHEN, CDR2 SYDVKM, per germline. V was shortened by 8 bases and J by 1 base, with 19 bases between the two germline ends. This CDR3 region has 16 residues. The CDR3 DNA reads TGTGCCAGCCAAGGGGCAGGACTATCCGGCACAGATACGCAGTATTTT. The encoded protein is CASQGAGLSGTDTQYF.

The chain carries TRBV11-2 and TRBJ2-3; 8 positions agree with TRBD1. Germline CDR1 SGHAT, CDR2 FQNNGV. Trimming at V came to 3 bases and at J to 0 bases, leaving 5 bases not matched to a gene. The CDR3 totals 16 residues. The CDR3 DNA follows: TGTGCCAGCAGCTTGGGATACAGGGGGAGCACAGATACGCAGTATTTT. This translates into CASSLGYRGSTDTQYF.

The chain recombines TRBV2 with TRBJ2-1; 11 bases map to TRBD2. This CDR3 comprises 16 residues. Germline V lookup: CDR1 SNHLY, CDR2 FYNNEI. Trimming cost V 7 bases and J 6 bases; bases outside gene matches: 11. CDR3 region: CASIAFTSGSLNEQFF. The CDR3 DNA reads TGTGCCAGCATTGCCTTCACTAGCGGGAGCCTCAATGAGCAGTTCTTC.

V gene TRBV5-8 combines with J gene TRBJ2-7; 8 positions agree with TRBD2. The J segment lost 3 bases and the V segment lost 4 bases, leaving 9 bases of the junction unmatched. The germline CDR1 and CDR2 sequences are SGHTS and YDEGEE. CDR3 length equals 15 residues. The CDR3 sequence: CASSTGLAINYEQYF. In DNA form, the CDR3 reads TGTGCCAGCAGCACCGGACTAGCCATTAACTACGAGCAGTACTTC.

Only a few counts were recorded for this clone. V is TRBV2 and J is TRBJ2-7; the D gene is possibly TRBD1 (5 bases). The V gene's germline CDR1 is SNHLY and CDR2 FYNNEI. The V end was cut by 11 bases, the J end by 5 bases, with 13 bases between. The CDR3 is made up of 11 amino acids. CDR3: CAQGARDEQYF. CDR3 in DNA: TGTGCCCAGGGCGCTAGGGACGAGCAGTACTTC.

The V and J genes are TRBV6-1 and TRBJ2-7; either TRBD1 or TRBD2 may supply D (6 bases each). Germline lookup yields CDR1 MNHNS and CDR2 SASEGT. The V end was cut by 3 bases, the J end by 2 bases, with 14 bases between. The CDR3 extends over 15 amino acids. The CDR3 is CASSDAGQLTYEQYF. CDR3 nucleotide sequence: TGTGCCAGCAGTGATGCGGGACAACTGACCTACGAGCAGTACTTC.

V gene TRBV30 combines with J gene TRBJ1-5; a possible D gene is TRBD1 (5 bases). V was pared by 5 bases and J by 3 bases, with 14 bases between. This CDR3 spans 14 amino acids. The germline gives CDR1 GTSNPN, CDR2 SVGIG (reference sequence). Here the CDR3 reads CAWGYGTFNQPQHF. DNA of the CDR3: TGTGCCTGGGGCTATGGGACCTTCAATCAGCCCCAGCATTTT.

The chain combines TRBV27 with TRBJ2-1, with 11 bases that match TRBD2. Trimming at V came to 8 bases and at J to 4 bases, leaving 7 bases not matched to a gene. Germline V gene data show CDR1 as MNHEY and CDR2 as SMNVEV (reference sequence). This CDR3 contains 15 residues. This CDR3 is CASRRGLAEYNEQFF. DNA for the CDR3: TGTGCCAGCCGAAGGGGACTAGCGGAGTACAATGAGCAGTTCTTC.

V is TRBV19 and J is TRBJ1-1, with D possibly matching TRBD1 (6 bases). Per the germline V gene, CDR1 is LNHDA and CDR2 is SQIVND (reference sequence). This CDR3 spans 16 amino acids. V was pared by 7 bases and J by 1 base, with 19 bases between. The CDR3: CASTVTGFRGNTEAFF. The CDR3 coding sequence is TGTGCCAGTACCGTAACAGGGTTTCGGGGGAACACTGAAGCTTTCTTT.

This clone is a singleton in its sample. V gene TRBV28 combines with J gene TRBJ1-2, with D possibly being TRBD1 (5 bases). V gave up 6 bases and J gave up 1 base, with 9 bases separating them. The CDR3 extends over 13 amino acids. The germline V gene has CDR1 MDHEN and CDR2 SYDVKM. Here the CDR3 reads CASSAGFNYGYTF. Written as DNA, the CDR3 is TGTGCCAGCAGCGCAGGGTTTAACTATGGCTACACCTTC.

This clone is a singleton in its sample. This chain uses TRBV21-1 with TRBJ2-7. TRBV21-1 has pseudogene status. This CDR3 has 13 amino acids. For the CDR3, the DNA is TGTGCCCAGGAGGGGACAAGTAACTACGAGCAGTACTTC. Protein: CAQEGTSNYEQYF.

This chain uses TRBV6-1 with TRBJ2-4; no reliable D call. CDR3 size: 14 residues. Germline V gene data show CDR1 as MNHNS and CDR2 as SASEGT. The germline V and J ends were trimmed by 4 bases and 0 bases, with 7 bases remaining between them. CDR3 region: CASSVKLAKNIQYF. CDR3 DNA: TGTGCCAGCAGTGTGAAGCTAGCCAAAAACATTCAGTACTTC.

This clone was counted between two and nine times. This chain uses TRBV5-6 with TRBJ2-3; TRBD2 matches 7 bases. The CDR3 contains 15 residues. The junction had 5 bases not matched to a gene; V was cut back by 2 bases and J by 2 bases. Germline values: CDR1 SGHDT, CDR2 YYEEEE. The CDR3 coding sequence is TGTGCCAGCAGCTTAGCGGGACCCTACACAGATACGCAGTATTTT. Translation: CASSLAGPYTDTQYF.

In DNA form, the CDR3 reads TGTGCCAGCAGCTTGCGCGACAGGGCGAGCTCTGGGGCCAACGTCCTGACTTTC. It codes for CASSLRDRASSGANVLTF. V is TRBV5-8 and J is TRBJ2-6; 7 nucleotides agree with TRBD1. Losses at the gene ends were 1 base for V and 0 bases for J; bases not matched to a gene: 7. Germline lookup yields CDR1 SGHTS and CDR2 YDEGEE. The CDR3 sequence is 18 residues long.

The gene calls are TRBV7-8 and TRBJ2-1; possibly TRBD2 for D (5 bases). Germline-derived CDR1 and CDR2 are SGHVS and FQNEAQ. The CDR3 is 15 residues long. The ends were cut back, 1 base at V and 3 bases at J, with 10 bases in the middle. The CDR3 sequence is CASSLGRGVYNEQFF. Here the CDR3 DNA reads TGTGCCAGCAGCTTAGGTCGGGGTGTCTACAATGAGCAGTTCTTC.